A selection of T cell receptor beta chains follows, all from one sample in a study of blood T cell repertoires in COVID-19. The repertoire was sequenced with immunoSEQ multiplex PCR; TCRdb's copy has only in-frame clones and lacks some. The table has approximately 300,000 clones, around 87% seen once. The sample taken for sequencing was PBMCs or T cells enriched from blood (not recorded which). The receptors were gathered from a woman younger than 45 who had recovered from COVID-19. The CDR3 runs from the conserved cysteine through the conserved F or W. The order of the fields is CDR3 DNA, CDR3 protein, J gene, V gene, D gene, clone size. The D gene is left open where the match is weak. Size is stated for part of the rows, as once, few or many counts, or as a class when the clone is expanded.

cdr3_nt: TGCGCCAGCAGCCCCGGGACAGGGCAGAACTATGGCTACACCTTC
cdr3_aa: CASSPGTGQNYGYTF
j_call: TRBJ1-2
v_call: TRBV4-1
d_call: TRBD1
clone_size: once

cdr3_nt: TGTGCCAGCAGCCAGGGGACAGTCAATCAGCCCCAGCATTTT
cdr3_aa: CASSQGTVNQPQHF
j_call: TRBJ1-5
v_call: TRBV3-1/TRBV3-2
d_call: TRBD1
clone_size: NA

cdr3_nt: TGTGCCAGCAGCCCTCGGGGGTTAGGAGACGAGCAGTACTTC
cdr3_aa: CASSPRGLGDEQYF
j_call: TRBJ2-7
v_call: TRBV11-2
d_call: NA
clone_size: NA

cdr3_nt: TGTGCCAGCAGCTGGGGGGACAGCTCCTACAATGAGCAGTTCTTC
cdr3_aa: CASSWGDSSYNEQFF
j_call: TRBJ2-1
v_call: TRBV5-6
d_call: NA
clone_size: once

cdr3_nt: TGTGCCAGCAGTGAAGTTGCAGGGTCCGTTTTGGGAAACACCATATATTTT
cdr3_aa: CASSEVAGSVLGNTIYF
j_call: TRBJ1-3
v_call: TRBV6-1
d_call: NA
clone_size: NA

cdr3_nt: TGTGCCAGTAGTATTCCTGGGGGCATCACAGATACGCAGTATTTT
cdr3_aa: CASSIPGGITDTQYF
j_call: TRBJ2-3
v_call: TRBV19
d_call: NA
clone_size: NA

cdr3_nt: TGTGCCAGCAGTGGGCGACAGGGAACTGAAGCTTTCTTT
cdr3_aa: CASSGRQGTEAFF
j_call: TRBJ1-1
v_call: TRBV12-3/TRBV12-4
d_call: TRBD1
clone_size: NA

cdr3_nt: TGTGCCAGCAGCGTAGCCGGGGTCGGCGGAAACACCATATATTTT
cdr3_aa: CASSVAGVGGNTIYF
j_call: TRBJ1-3
v_call: TRBV9
d_call: NA
clone_size: NA

cdr3_nt: TGTGCCAGCTCGGTTTCCACTTCTAGCGAGAGCACAGATACGCAGTATTTT
cdr3_aa: CASSVSTSSESTDTQYF
j_call: TRBJ2-3
v_call: TRBV28
d_call: NA
clone_size: NA

cdr3_nt: TGTGCCAGCAGTGACCGGGGGTTGGATGGCTACACCTTC
cdr3_aa: CASSDRGLDGYTF
j_call: TRBJ1-2
v_call: TRBV2
d_call: NA
clone_size: NA

cdr3_nt: TGTGCCAGCAGTTTCGTGGGGCAGAGAGAAGCTTTCTTT
cdr3_aa: CASSFVGQREAFF
j_call: TRBJ1-1
v_call: TRBV27
d_call: NA
clone_size: few

cdr3_nt: TGTGCCTGGAGTGTAATTTCAGCTTCAGGGACAGGTGGCTACACCTTC
cdr3_aa: CAWSVISASGTGGYTF
j_call: TRBJ1-2
v_call: TRBV30
d_call: TRBD1
clone_size: NA

cdr3_nt: TGTGCCAGCACCCCGGGGGGGAATACGCAGTATTTT
cdr3_aa: CASTPGGNTQYF
j_call: TRBJ2-3
v_call: TRBV7-9
d_call: TRBD2
clone_size: NA

cdr3_nt: TGTGCCAGCAGCCTTCGCGGTGAAGCTTTCTTT
cdr3_aa: CASSLRGEAFF
j_call: TRBJ1-1
v_call: TRBV3-1/TRBV3-2
d_call: NA
clone_size: NA

cdr3_nt: TGCGCCAGCAGCCAAGATCGTCACAATGAGCAGTTCTTC
cdr3_aa: CASSQDRHNEQFF
j_call: TRBJ2-1
v_call: TRBV4-1
d_call: NA
clone_size: NA

cdr3_nt: TGTGCCAGCTCACCATACAGCCACTCTGGAAACACCATATATTTT
cdr3_aa: CASSPYSHSGNTIYF
j_call: TRBJ1-3
v_call: TRBV18
d_call: NA
clone_size: once

cdr3_nt: TGTGCCTGGACTAGCGGTACGAACACCGGGGAGCTGTTTTTT
cdr3_aa: CAWTSGTNTGELFF
j_call: TRBJ2-2
v_call: TRBV30
d_call: TRBD2
clone_size: NA

cdr3_nt: TGTGCCAGCAGCTGGTTAGACAGGGGTGGGACTGAAGCTTTCTTT
cdr3_aa: CASSWLDRGGTEAFF
j_call: TRBJ1-1
v_call: TRBV5-6
d_call: TRBD1
clone_size: few

cdr3_nt: TGTGCCAGAAGCCAAGGAGGGAGCTCTGGAAACACCATATATTTT
cdr3_aa: CARSQGGSSGNTIYF
j_call: TRBJ1-3
v_call: TRBV5-3
d_call: NA
clone_size: NA

cdr3_nt: TGTGCCACCAGTGGCGGGGGGAACACCGGGGAGCTGTTTTTT
cdr3_aa: CATSGGGNTGELFF
j_call: TRBJ2-2
v_call: TRBV24-1
d_call: TRBD2
clone_size: few

cdr3_nt: TGTGCCGTAAACTTCGGAGGCGCCTACACCTTC
cdr3_aa: CAVNFGGAYTF
j_call: TRBJ1-2
v_call: TRBV6-5
d_call: NA
clone_size: NA

cdr3_nt: TGCGCCAGCAGCCAGGAGACAGGGGACGCTCAGTACTTC
cdr3_aa: CASSQETGDAQYF
j_call: TRBJ2-4
v_call: TRBV4-3
d_call: TRBD1
clone_size: NA

cdr3_nt: TGTGCCGGGGGGACTAGCGGGGACACCGGGGAGCTGTTTTTT
cdr3_aa: CAGGTSGDTGELFF
j_call: TRBJ2-2
v_call: TRBV2
d_call: TRBD2
clone_size: NA

cdr3_nt: TGTGCCAGTATTCCCGGGACAGGACCCTCACCCCTCCACTTT
cdr3_aa: CASIPGTGPSPLHF
j_call: TRBJ1-6
v_call: TRBV19
d_call: TRBD1
clone_size: NA

cdr3_nt: TGTGCCAGCAGCAAAGGTGTGGGACAGGGGGACGAGCAGTACTTC
cdr3_aa: CASSKGVGQGDEQYF
j_call: TRBJ2-7
v_call: TRBV21-1
d_call: NA
clone_size: NA

cdr3_nt: TGTGCCACCCGTTCCCAAGAGACCCAGTACTTC
cdr3_aa: CATRSQETQYF
j_call: TRBJ2-5
v_call: TRBV7-2
d_call: NA
clone_size: NA

cdr3_nt: TGTGCCAGTAGTATAGATTACCACAGGTCCCGGGGCTACACCTTC
cdr3_aa: CASSIDYHRSRGYTF
j_call: TRBJ1-2
v_call: TRBV19
d_call: NA
clone_size: NA

cdr3_nt: TGTGCCAGCAGCCCCCGGGTCCTCTCTGGAAACACCATATATTTT
cdr3_aa: CASSPRVLSGNTIYF
j_call: TRBJ1-3
v_call: TRBV5-6
d_call: NA
clone_size: NA

cdr3_nt: TGTGCCAGCAGTTACCGACAGTCTGGAAACACCATATATTTT
cdr3_aa: CASSYRQSGNTIYF
j_call: TRBJ1-3
v_call: TRBV6-5
d_call: NA
clone_size: few

cdr3_nt: TGTGCCAGCAGCCCGGGACAGGCAGACTATGGCTACACCTTC
cdr3_aa: CASSPGQADYGYTF
j_call: TRBJ1-2
v_call: TRBV3-1/TRBV3-2
d_call: TRBD1
clone_size: NA

cdr3_nt: TGTGCCACCAGCAGAGTTGCGGGGACTACCTACAATGAGCAGTTCTTC
cdr3_aa: CATSRVAGTTYNEQFF
j_call: TRBJ2-1
v_call: TRBV15
d_call: TRBD2
clone_size: NA

cdr3_nt: TGTGCCAGCAGCTTAGGGACAGGTTTTTTGGACACTGAAGCTTTCTTT
cdr3_aa: CASSLGTGFLDTEAFF
j_call: TRBJ1-1
v_call: TRBV7-9
d_call: TRBD1
clone_size: once

cdr3_nt: TGCAGCGTTGGTTTCCGGACCGGGGAGCTGTTTTTT
cdr3_aa: CSVGFRTGELFF
j_call: TRBJ2-2
v_call: TRBV29-1
d_call: NA
clone_size: NA

cdr3_nt: TGCAGCGTTGACCGGGACTATGGCTACACCTTC
cdr3_aa: CSVDRDYGYTF
j_call: TRBJ1-2
v_call: TRBV29-1
d_call: NA
clone_size: NA

cdr3_nt: TGCGCCAGCCGTCTTTCTTTGACTAAGTACTTC
cdr3_aa: CASRLSLTKYF
j_call: TRBJ2-7
v_call: TRBV10-1
d_call: NA
clone_size: NA

cdr3_nt: TGCGCCAGCAGCTTGGCTTTTGCGGGGGCAGATACGCAGTATTTT
cdr3_aa: CASSLAFAGADTQYF
j_call: TRBJ2-3
v_call: TRBV5-1
d_call: TRBD2
clone_size: NA

cdr3_nt: TGCGCCAGCAGCCCATCGGGGGGTCCCCTGGATACGCAGTATTTT
cdr3_aa: CASSPSGGPLDTQYF
j_call: TRBJ2-3
v_call: TRBV4-3
d_call: TRBD2
clone_size: NA

cdr3_nt: TGTGCCAGTAGTATGCGGACTAGCGGGGGGGCTGCGGATACGCAGTATTTT
cdr3_aa: CASSMRTSGGAADTQYF
j_call: TRBJ2-3
v_call: TRBV19
d_call: TRBD2
clone_size: NA

cdr3_nt: TGTGCCAGCAGCTTAGCGCTTAGGAACACTGAAGCTTTCTTT
cdr3_aa: CASSLALRNTEAFF
j_call: TRBJ1-1
v_call: TRBV7-2
d_call: NA
clone_size: NA

cdr3_nt: TGTGCCATCAGTGAGTCAGTAACAGAGTATGGCTACACCTTC
cdr3_aa: CAISESVTEYGYTF
j_call: TRBJ1-2
v_call: TRBV10-3
d_call: NA
clone_size: NA

cdr3_nt: TGTGCCAGCAGCTCCCAGGGAGGGAACACTGAAGCTTTCTTT
cdr3_aa: CASSSQGGNTEAFF
j_call: TRBJ1-1
v_call: TRBV7-2
d_call: NA
clone_size: NA

cdr3_nt: TGTGCCAGCAGCGGGGGGGCCTCAGGGGCCAACGTCCTGACTTTC
cdr3_aa: CASSGGASGANVLTF
j_call: TRBJ2-6
v_call: TRBV25-1
d_call: TRBD2
clone_size: NA

cdr3_nt: TGTGCCATCAGTGAGCGGAACAGTGTGGGTGGCTACACCTTC
cdr3_aa: CAISERNSVGGYTF
j_call: TRBJ1-2
v_call: TRBV10-3
d_call: NA
clone_size: NA

cdr3_nt: TGTGCCAGCAGCTTAAGCAGGGGGCCTGAAGCTTTCTTT
cdr3_aa: CASSLSRGPEAFF
j_call: TRBJ1-1
v_call: TRBV7-2
d_call: TRBD1
clone_size: NA

cdr3_nt: TGTGCCACCAGTGACCCGACTAGAGACACAGATACGCAGTATTTT
cdr3_aa: CATSDPTRDTDTQYF
j_call: TRBJ2-3
v_call: TRBV24-1
d_call: NA
clone_size: NA

cdr3_nt: TGTGCCAGCAGCTGGGGGCGTAACGGGGAAGATACGCAGTATTTT
cdr3_aa: CASSWGRNGEDTQYF
j_call: TRBJ2-3
v_call: TRBV5-4
d_call: NA
clone_size: NA

cdr3_nt: TGTGCCAGCCGAGGACAGAGGAACACCGGGGAGCTGTTTTTT
cdr3_aa: CASRGQRNTGELFF
j_call: TRBJ2-2
v_call: TRBV2
d_call: NA
clone_size: NA

cdr3_nt: TGTGCCAGCAGGCGGTCGGACAGAGTGGGTGGCTACACCTTC
cdr3_aa: CASRRSDRVGGYTF
j_call: TRBJ1-2
v_call: TRBV6-4
d_call: NA
clone_size: few

cdr3_nt: TGTGCCAGCAGCCCCACAGGGGGGGGGAATGGCAATCAGCCCCAGCATTTT
cdr3_aa: CASSPTGGGNGNQPQHF
j_call: TRBJ1-5
v_call: TRBV6-4
d_call: TRBD1
clone_size: few

cdr3_nt: TGTGCCAGCAGTTTATGGGGAGGGAAGAGCTCCTACGAGCAGTACTTC
cdr3_aa: CASSLWGGKSSYEQYF
j_call: TRBJ2-7
v_call: TRBV27
d_call: TRBD2
clone_size: NA

cdr3_nt: TGCGCCAGCAGCTTGGCTGGTGGAGGGGGCTACACTGAAGCTTTCTTT
cdr3_aa: CASSLAGGGGYTEAFF
j_call: TRBJ1-1
v_call: TRBV5-1
d_call: TRBD1
clone_size: NA

cdr3_nt: TGTGCCAGCAGCCACAGAACGGACACTGAAGCTTTCTTT
cdr3_aa: CASSHRTDTEAFF
j_call: TRBJ1-1
v_call: TRBV6-5
d_call: NA
clone_size: NA

cdr3_nt: TGTGCCACCAGCAGAGATCTCCCAGGGATCTACACCTTC
cdr3_aa: CATSRDLPGIYTF
j_call: TRBJ1-2
v_call: TRBV15
d_call: NA
clone_size: NA

cdr3_nt: TGCAGTGCTAGTACCGCCCGGAACACCATATATTTT
cdr3_aa: CSASTARNTIYF
j_call: TRBJ1-3
v_call: TRBV20-1
d_call: NA
clone_size: NA